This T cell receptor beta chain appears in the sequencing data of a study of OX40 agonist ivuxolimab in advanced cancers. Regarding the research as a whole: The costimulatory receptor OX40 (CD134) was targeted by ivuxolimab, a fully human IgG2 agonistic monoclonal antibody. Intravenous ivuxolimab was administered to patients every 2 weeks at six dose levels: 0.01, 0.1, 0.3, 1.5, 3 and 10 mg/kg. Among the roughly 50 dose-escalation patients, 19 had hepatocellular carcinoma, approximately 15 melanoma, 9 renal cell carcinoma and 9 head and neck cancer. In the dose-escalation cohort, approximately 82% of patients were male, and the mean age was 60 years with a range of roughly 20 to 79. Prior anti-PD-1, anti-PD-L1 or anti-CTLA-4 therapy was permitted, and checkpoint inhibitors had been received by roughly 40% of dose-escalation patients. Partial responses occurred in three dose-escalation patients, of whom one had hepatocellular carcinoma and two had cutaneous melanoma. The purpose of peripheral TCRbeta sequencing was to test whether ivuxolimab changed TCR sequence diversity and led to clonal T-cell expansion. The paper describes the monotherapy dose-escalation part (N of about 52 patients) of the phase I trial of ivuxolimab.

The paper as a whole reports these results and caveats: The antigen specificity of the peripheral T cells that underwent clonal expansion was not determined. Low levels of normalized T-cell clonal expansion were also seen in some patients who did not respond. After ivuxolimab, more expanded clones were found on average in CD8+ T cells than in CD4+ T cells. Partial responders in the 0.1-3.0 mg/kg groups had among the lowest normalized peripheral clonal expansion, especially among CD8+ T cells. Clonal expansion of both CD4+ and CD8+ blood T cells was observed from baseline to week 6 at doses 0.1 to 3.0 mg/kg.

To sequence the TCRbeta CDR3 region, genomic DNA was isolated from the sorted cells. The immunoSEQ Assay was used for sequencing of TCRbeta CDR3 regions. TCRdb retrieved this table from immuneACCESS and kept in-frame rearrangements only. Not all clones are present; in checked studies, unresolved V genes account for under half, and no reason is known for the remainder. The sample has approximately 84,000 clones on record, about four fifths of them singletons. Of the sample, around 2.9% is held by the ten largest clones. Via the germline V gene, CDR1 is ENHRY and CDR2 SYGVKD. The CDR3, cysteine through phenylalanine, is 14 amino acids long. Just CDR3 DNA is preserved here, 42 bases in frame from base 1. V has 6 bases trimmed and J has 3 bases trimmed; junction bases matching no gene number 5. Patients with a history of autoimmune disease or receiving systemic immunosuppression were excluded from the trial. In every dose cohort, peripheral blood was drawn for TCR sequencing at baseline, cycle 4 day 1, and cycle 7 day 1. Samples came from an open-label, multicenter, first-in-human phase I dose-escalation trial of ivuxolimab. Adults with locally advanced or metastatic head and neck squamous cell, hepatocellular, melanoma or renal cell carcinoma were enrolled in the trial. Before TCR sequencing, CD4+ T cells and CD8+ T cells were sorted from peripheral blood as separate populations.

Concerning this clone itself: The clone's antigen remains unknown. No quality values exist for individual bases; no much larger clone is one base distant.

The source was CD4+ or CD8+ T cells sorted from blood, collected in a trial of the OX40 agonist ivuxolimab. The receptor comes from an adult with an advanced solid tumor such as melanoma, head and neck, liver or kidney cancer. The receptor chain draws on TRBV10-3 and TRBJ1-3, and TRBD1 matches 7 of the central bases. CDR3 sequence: CAIRKDRDGNTIYF. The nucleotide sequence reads TGTGCCATCAGAAAAGACAGGGATGGAAACACCATATATTTT.